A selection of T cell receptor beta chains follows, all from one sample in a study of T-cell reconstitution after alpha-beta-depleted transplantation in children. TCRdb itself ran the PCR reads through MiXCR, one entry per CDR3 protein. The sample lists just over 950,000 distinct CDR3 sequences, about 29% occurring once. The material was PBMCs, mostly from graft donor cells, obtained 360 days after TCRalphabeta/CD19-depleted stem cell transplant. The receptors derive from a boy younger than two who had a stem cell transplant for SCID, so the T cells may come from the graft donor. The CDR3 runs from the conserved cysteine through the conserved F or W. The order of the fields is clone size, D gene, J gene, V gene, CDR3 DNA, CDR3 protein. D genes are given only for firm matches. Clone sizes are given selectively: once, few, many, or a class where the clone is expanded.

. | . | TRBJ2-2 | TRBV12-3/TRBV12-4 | TGTGCCAGTAATGCAGTTAAGTTCGCATATAGGCCCGGGGAGCTGTTTTTT | CASNAVKFAYRPGELFF
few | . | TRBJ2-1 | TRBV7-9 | TGTGCCAGCAGCTTTCCAGGGAGTATGAATGAGCAGTTCTTC | CASSFPGSMNEQFF
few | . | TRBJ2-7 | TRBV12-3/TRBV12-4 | TGTGCCAGCAGTTTAGAGGCTCACTCCTACGAGCAGTACTTC | CASSLEAHSYEQYF
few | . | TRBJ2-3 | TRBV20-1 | TGCAGTGCGGGGGGCAGGGGCTGGGGCACAGATACGCAGTATTTT | CSAGGRGWGTDTQYF
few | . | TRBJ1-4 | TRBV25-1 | TGTGCCAGCAGTCCTCGGCGGACTAATGAAAAACTGTTTTTT | CASSPRRTNEKLFF
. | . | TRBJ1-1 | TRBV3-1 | TGTGCCAGCAGCCAAGGGGTCGCGTACCTGCACACTGAAGCTTTCTTT | CASSQGVAYLHTEAFF
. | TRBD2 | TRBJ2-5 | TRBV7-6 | TGTGCCAGCAGCTCTAGAAGACTAGCTCAAGAGACCCAGTACTTC | CASSSRRLAQETQYF
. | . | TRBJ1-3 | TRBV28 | TGTGCCAGCAGGCCGGGAAACACCATATATTTT | CASRPGNTIYF
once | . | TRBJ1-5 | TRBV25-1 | TGTGCCAGCATTCCTGAGGTATATAGCAATCAGCCCCAGCATTTT | CASIPEVYSNQPQHF
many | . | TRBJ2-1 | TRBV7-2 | TGTGCCAGCAGCCTAGCTAGGCGTGAGCAGTTCTTC | CASSLARREQFF
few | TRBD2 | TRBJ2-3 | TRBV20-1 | TGCAGTGCTCTTCAGCGGGGGACGAGCGCAGATACGCAGTATTTT | CSALQRGTSADTQYF
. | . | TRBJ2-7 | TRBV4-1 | TGCGCCAGCAGCCAAGGGCGGGACGCCCCCTACGAGCAGTACTTC | CASSQGRDAPYEQYF
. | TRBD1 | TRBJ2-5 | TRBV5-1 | TGCGCCAGCAGCCGTGACAGGGGGCAGACCCAGTACTTC | CASSRDRGQTQYF
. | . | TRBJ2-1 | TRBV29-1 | TGCAGCGTTGAAGATCTTGAGGGGGTCGATGAGCAGTTCTTC | CSVEDLEGVDEQFF
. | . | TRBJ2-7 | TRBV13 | TGTGCCAGTGGGCTGCAGGCCTTCTACGAGCAGTACTTC | CASGLQAFYEQYF
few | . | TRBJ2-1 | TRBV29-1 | TGCAGCGTTAGGGGCACATGGGGGGCCAACAATGAGCAGTTCTTC | CSVRGTWGANNEQFF
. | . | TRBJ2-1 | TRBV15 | TGTGCCACCAGCAGAGAAGCAGCCGGGACGGAAGACAATGAGCAGTTCTTC | CATSREAAGTEDNEQFF
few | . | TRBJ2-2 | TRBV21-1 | TGTGCCAGCAAACTCTCGCAAGGGGAGCTGTTTTTT | CASKLSQGELFF
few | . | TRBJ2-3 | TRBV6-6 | TGTGCCAGCAGTCCGGACTATACGCAGTATTTT | CASSPDYTQYF
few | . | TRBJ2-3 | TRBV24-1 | TGTGCCACATCGAGGTTCGGGAGCACAGATACGCAGTATTTT | CATSRFGSTDTQYF
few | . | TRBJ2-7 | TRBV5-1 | TGCGCCAGCAGCTTGGCCGGGACGTATCACGAGCAGTACTTC | CASSLAGTYHEQYF
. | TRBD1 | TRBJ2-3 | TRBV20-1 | TGCAGTGCTGAGGTGGACAGGGGCACAGATACGCAGTATTTT | CSAEVDRGTDTQYF
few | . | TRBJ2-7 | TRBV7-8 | TGTGCCAGCAGAGAGTGGGGGGCGAAGGACGAGCAGTACTTC | CASREWGAKDEQYF
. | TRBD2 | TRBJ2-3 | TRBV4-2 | TGTGCCAGCAGCCAAAAAAGATGGGGACTAGCGGGGGGCCATTCTAGCACAGATACGCAGTATTTT | CASSQKRWGLAGGHSSTDTQYF
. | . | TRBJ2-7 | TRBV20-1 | TGCAGTGCAGAAGCGGATAGCTCCTACGAGCAGTACTTC | CSAEADSSYEQYF
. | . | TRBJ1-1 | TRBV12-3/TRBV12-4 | TGTGCCAGCAGTCCAGGTCCCGGGAACACTGAAGCTTTCTTT | CASSPGPGNTEAFF